Shown below are 29 T cell receptor beta chains from a single sample sequenced in a study of a mutant IDH1 vaccine in newly diagnosed glioma (dated by TCRdb to 2020 to 2022). Library generation was performed with the immunoSEQ multiplex PCR assay. Entries here come from immuneACCESS through TCRdb and include only in-frame sequences with V and J called. Some clones fail to appear in such tables; in the studies checked, an unresolved V gene covers under half of the shortfall, and the cause of the remainder is unknown. The sample table shows roughly 43,000 clones, and approximately 88% are seen once. Roughly 2.4% of the sample belongs to the ten largest clones. These receptors are not linked to any known antigen. The time point label, as the study defines it: week 23, last vaccination. A 20-mer mutant IDH1 peptide at 300 micrograms in Montanide made up each vaccine dose, which was injected subcutaneously together with topical imiquimod.

Here the sequenced sample was PBMCs, taken from a glioma patient whose treatment included an IDH1 peptide vaccine. These receptors came from a woman aged 18-29 years with glioma. Some clones in this sample may be carry-over from other donors' samples.

This clone has just one count. The rearrangement uses TRBV6-1 and TRBJ1-2; D remains ambiguous. Trimming shortened V by 2 bases and J by 6 bases, and 13 bases separated the two germline ends. The CDR3 runs to 14 residues. The germline V gene encodes CDR1 MNHNS and CDR2 SASEGT. CDR3 sequence reads: CASSELRAQDGYTF. CDR3 in DNA: TGTGCCAGCAGTGAACTGAGGGCGCAAGATGGCTACACCTTC.

V gene TRBV14 combines with J gene TRBJ1-1; no clear D. Deletions cut 7 bases from V and 1 base from J, with 10 bases between. CDR3 length: 13 amino acids. In germline, CDR1 is SGHDN, CDR2 FVKESK. The CDR3 nucleotides read TGTGCCAGCACCCTTAAGCCGAACACTGAAGCTTTCTTT. Translation gives CASTLKPNTEAFF. The entire variable domain, with the rest obtained from reference TRBV14 and TRBJ1-1, is as follows: EAGVTQFPSHSVIEKGQTVTLRCDPISGHDNLYWYRRVMGKEIKFLLHFVKESKQDESGMPNNRFLAERTGGTYSTLKVQPAELEDSGVYFCASTLKPNTEAFFGQGTRLTVV.

This clone was observed a few times. Other nucleotide sequences from this sample produce the same CDR3. The chain couples TRBV4-1 to TRBJ2-3; tentatively, D is TRBD1 or TRBD2 (5 bases each). Germline V gene data show CDR1 as MGHRA and CDR2 as YSYEKL. CDR3 size: 15 residues. The germline V and J ends were trimmed by 0 bases and 2 bases, with 9 bases remaining between them. The CDR3 DNA follows: TGCGCCAGCAGCCAAGATCGGGGCACCACAGATACGCAGTATTTT. It yields the protein CASSQDRGTTDTQYF.

The chain joins TRBV2 to TRBJ1-2; no firm D call. The CDR3 contains 12 residues. Between the trimmed V and J ends, which lost 8 bases and 5 bases, there was a span of 12 bases. CDR1 and CDR2 from the germline V gene are SNHLY and FYNNEI. Here the CDR3 reads CASGYLGYGYTF. For the CDR3, the DNA is TGTGCCAGCGGGTATTTAGGGTATGGCTACACCTTC.

This chain connects TRBV4-1 to TRBJ2-7; D assignment may be TRBD1 or TRBD2 (6 bases each). The germline gives CDR1 MGHRA, CDR2 YSYEKL. The CDR3 covers 14 residues. V lost 5 bases, J lost 7 bases, and 18 bases lay in between. The CDR3 is CASSIGGPSREQYF. For the CDR3, the DNA is TGCGCCAGCAGCATCGGGGGCCCTTCTAGGGAGCAGTACTTC.

This clone was observed a single time. The chain is built from TRBV30 and TRBJ1-5, with D possibly matching TRBD1 (5 bases). V lost 4 bases, J lost 7 bases, and 14 bases lay in between. CDR1 is GTSNPN and CDR2 is SVGIG in the germline V gene (reference sequence). The CDR3 sequence is 13 residues long. The CDR3 spells CAWNQGVRQPQHF. The CDR3 DNA is TGTGCCTGGAATCAGGGAGTTCGCCAGCCCCAGCATTTT.

J is TRBJ2-7 and V is TRBV28, with a weak D call TRBD2 (6 bases). The CDR3 is 16 residues long. CDR1 and CDR2 from the germline V gene are MDHEN and SYDVKM. The germline V and J ends were trimmed by 10 bases and 3 bases, with 25 bases remaining between them. The CDR3 region is CAIGGESREVVYEQYF. The CDR3, as DNA: TGTGCCATTGGTGGGGAGTCGCGGGAAGTAGTCTACGAGCAGTACTTC.

The chain joins TRBV2 to TRBJ1-5; D is possibly TRBD1 (5 bases). The CDR3 loop spans 15 amino acids. Germline CDR1 reads SNHLY; CDR2 reads FYNNEI. The V end was cut by 6 bases, the J end by 2 bases, with 14 bases between. DNA of the CDR3: TGTGCCAGCAGGGTGACAGTAGTAGGCAATCAGCCCCAGCATTTT. Translating it yields CASRVTVVGNQPQHF.

CDR3 residues: CASSQGQGMNTEAFF. CDR3 in DNA: TGCGCCAGCAGCCAAGGGCAGGGTATGAACACTGAAGCTTTCTTT. The rearrangement joins TRBV4-3 to TRBJ1-1; perhaps TRBD1 as D (5 bases). CDR1 is LGHNA and CDR2 is YSLEER in the germline V gene. The CDR3 spans 15 residues. Trimming stripped 1 base from V and 0 bases from J, with 9 bases between.

The J gene is TRBJ1-5, the V gene TRBV7-9; D remains ambiguous. CDR1 is SEHNR and CDR2 is FQNEAQ in the germline V gene (reference sequence). This CDR3 spans 13 amino acids. Trimming took off 3 bases at V and 6 bases at J, with 9 bases between the two ends. Written as DNA, the CDR3 is TGTGCCAGCAGCTTTTTTCCCGGTCAGCCCCAGCATTTT. Translation: CASSFFPGQPQHF.

V usage is TRBV6-1 and J usage is TRBJ2-1, with a weak D call TRBD2 (5 bases). CDR1 and CDR2 (germline): MNHNS, SASEGT. Between the trimmed V and J ends, which lost 7 bases and 5 bases, there was a span of 12 bases. This CDR3 has 13 amino acids. The CDR3 spells CASTEGRNNEQFF. CDR3 in DNA: TGTGCCAGCACTGAGGGCCGGAACAATGAGCAGTTCTTC.

This clone was detected a few times. V and J are TRBV27 and TRBJ2-7; D is undetermined. Trimming removed 6 bases at V and 3 bases at J, with 9 bases between. Germline V gene lookup returns CDR1 MNHEY and CDR2 SMNVEV (reference sequence). The CDR3 covers 12 residues. CDR3 nucleotide sequence: TGTGCCAGCAGCCTTGGTAACTACGAGCAGTACTTC. Translating gives CASSLGNYEQYF.

V usage is TRBV7-2 and J usage is TRBJ2-7; 7 bases are a match to TRBD2. The CDR3 consists of 12 residues. Unmatched junction bases numbered 1, after V lost 5 bases and J lost 3 bases. Germline CDR1 reads SGHTA; CDR2 reads FQGNSA. For the CDR3, the DNA is TGTGCCAGCAGCCCTAGCGGCTACGAGCAGTACTTC. This translates into CASSPSGYEQYF.

The V and J genes are TRBV7-8 and TRBJ2-7; TRBD2 aligns across 8 bases. This CDR3 spans 15 amino acids. The trim removed 5 bases at V and 0 bases at J, leaving 6 bases unmatched. Germline V gene data show CDR1 as SGHVS and CDR2 as FQNEAQ. Here the CDR3 DNA reads TGTGCCAGCAGCACCTTAGCGGGGCGCTCCTACGAGCAGTACTTC. This codes for CASSTLAGRSYEQYF.

As regards this clone: Compared with germline, one end of the junction differs, possibly owing to a read error. The chain couples TRBV9 to TRBJ2-1; D unclear. In germline, CDR1 is SGDLS, CDR2 YYNGEE. The CDR3 covers 10 residues. The CDR3 DNA follows: TGTGCCAGCACCGTAGAAAAGCAGTTCTTC. Its translation: CASTVEKQFF.

V and J are TRBV6-6 and TRBJ1-1; a weak D match, TRBD1 (5 bases). CDR3 length equals 15 residues. Looked up from germline, CDR1 is MNHNY and CDR2 is SVGAGI (reference sequence). Deletions cut 2 bases from V and 1 base from J, with 11 bases between. The CDR3, as DNA: TGTGCCAGCAGTTACGGCCTTACAGGGAACACTGAAGCTTTCTTT. Its translation: CASSYGLTGNTEAFF.

This clone was recorded only once. CDR3 DNA: TGCGCCAGCAGCTGGGACAGGGGAACGGATTCACCCCTCCACTTT. Protein: CASSWDRGTDSPLHF. V is TRBV5-1 and J is TRBJ1-6; TRBD1 agrees at 10 bases. The germline gives CDR1 SGHRS, CDR2 YFSETQ. CDR3 size: 15 residues. V was pared by 3 bases and J by 8 bases, with 5 bases of the junction left unmatched.

The chain has TRBV29-1 and TRBJ2-3; D tentatively fits TRBD1 or TRBD2 (7 bases each). Germline CDR1 SQVTM, CDR2 ANQGSEA. Trimming pared 3 bases from V and 4 bases from J, leaving 20 bases between. The length of the CDR3 is 16 residues. In nucleotides, the CDR3 is TGCAGCGTTGACGGGTGGGAGGGAACAGGGGCAGATACGCAGTATTTT. Its translation is CSVDGWEGTGADTQYF.

This chain uses TRBV4-3 with TRBJ1-6; 7 nucleotides align to TRBD1. Germline-derived CDR1 and CDR2 are LGHNA and YSLEER. J was trimmed by 9 bases and V by 0 bases; bases with no gene match: 5. The CDR3 consists of 15 residues. The CDR3 sequence is CASSQEVGDSSPLHF. The CDR3 nucleotides read TGCGCCAGCAGCCAAGAAGTCGGGGACAGTTCACCCCTCCACTTT.

This clone occurred once. The V gene is TRBV30, the J gene TRBJ2-7; 9 positions agree with TRBD1. Germline V gene lookup returns CDR1 GTSNPN and CDR2 SVGIG (reference sequence). CDR3 length: 15 residues. V gave up 2 bases and J gave up 4 bases; unmatched junction bases: 9. CDR3 DNA: TGTGCCTGGAGTTCCGGACAGGGGAAAAGGTACGAGCAGTACTTC. Amino acid sequence: CAWSSGQGKRYEQYF.

J is TRBJ2-7 and V is TRBV18; D is uncertain. The V and J ends lost 8 bases and 0 bases respectively, with 5 bases between them. The length of the CDR3 is 11 residues. Germline V lookup: CDR1 KGHSH, CDR2 LQKENI. CDR3: CASRSSYEQYF. For the CDR3, the DNA is TGTGCCAGCAGGAGCTCCTACGAGCAGTACTTC.

The J gene is TRBJ1-1, the V gene TRBV9, with TRBD1 matching 8 bases. Germline lookup yields CDR1 SGDLS and CDR2 YYNGEE. J lost 0 bases, V lost 3 bases, and 4 bases had no gene match. The CDR3 extends over 15 amino acids. The CDR3 sequence is CASSADRGVNTEAFF. The DNA of the CDR3 is TGTGCCAGCAGCGCCGACAGGGGCGTGAACACTGAAGCTTTCTTT.

This clone was observed a single time. This chain links TRBV15 with TRBJ1-1; maybe TRBD1 (6 bases). The germline gives CDR1 LNHNV, CDR2 YYDKDF (reference sequence). This CDR3 has 13 residues. Trimming pared 1 base from V and 6 bases from J, leaving 9 bases between. CDR3 nucleotides: TGTGCCACCAGCAGAGCAGGGGCCCCTGAAGCTTTCTTT. The encoded protein is CATSRAGAPEAFF.

This clone was detected only once. The chain carries TRBV6-5 and TRBJ2-5; 9 nucleotides line up with TRBD1. V trimming: 4 bases; J trimming: 5 bases; junction bases outside the gene matches: 2. The germline V gene encodes CDR1 MNHEY and CDR2 SVGAGI. The CDR3 spans 13 residues. CDR3 protein: CASSFGTGETQYF. The CDR3 region has the DNA TGTGCCAGCAGTTTCGGGACAGGGGAGACCCAGTACTTC.

This clone was seen only once. This chain joins TRBV12-5 and TRBJ2-7, with D unclear. The CDR3 has 16 residues. V dropped 2 bases and J dropped 7 bases, with 21 bases sitting between them. CDR1 is LGHNT, CDR2 FRNRAP, per germline. CDR3 region: CASGLYLNGLAGEQYF. CDR3 nucleotide sequence: TGTGCTAGTGGTTTGTATTTGAACGGCCTTGCCGGGGAGCAGTACTTC.

The sample holds one count of this clone. The chain employs TRBV14 and TRBJ1-2; D gene unclear. Germline-derived CDR1 and CDR2 are SGHDN and FVKESK. CDR3 length equals 13 residues. Trimming shortened V by 2 bases and J by 4 bases, and 8 bases separated the two germline ends. The CDR3 loop is CASSQNSGYGYTF. CDR3 sequence (DNA): TGTGCCAGCAGCCAAAACAGCGGCTATGGCTACACCTTC.

This clone came up a few times. J is TRBJ1-4 and V is TRBV7-9, with TRBD1 as a possible D gene (6 bases). The CDR3 sequence is 12 residues long. Germline V gene lookup returns CDR1 SEHNR and CDR2 FQNEAQ (reference sequence). V lost 5 bases to trimming and J lost 8 bases, with 9 bases between them. The CDR3 is CASSLRGEKLFF. The CDR3 coding sequence is TGTGCCAGCAGCCTAAGGGGGGAAAAACTGTTTTTT.

The genes are TRBV14 and TRBJ2-1, with a possible D match to TRBD1 (6 bases). Germline lookup yields CDR1 SGHDN and CDR2 FVKESK. This CDR3 spans 13 amino acids. The germline V and J ends were trimmed by 3 bases and 7 bases, with 10 bases remaining between them. CDR3 in DNA: TGTGCCAGCAGCCACTACACAGGGAATGAGCAGTTCTTC. Protein sequence: CASSHYTGNEQFF.

The chain has TRBV27 and TRBJ2-5; D is possibly TRBD2 (6 bases). This CDR3 region has 16 residues. Looked up from germline, CDR1 is MNHEY and CDR2 is SMNVEV (reference sequence). With 4 bases removed from V and 4 bases from J, the gap between germline ends came to 19 bases. This CDR3 is CASSSSGVPGVETQYF. DNA for the CDR3: TGTGCCAGCAGTTCCTCCGGAGTGCCGGGAGTAGAGACCCAGTACTTC.